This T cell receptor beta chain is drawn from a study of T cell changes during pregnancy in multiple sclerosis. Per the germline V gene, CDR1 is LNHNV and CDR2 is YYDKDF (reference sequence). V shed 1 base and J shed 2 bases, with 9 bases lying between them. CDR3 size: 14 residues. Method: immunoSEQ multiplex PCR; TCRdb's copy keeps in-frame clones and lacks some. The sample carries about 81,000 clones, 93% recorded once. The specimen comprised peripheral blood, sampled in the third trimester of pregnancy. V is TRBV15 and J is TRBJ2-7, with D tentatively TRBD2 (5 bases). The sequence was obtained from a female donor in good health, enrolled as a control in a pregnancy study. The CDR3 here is CATSRGGSPYEQYF. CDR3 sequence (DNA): TGTGCCACCAGCAGAGGAGGGAGCCCCTACGAGCAGTACTTC.